Shown below are 4 T cell receptor beta chains from a single sample sequenced in a study of blood T cell repertoires in COVID-19. Profiled with immunoSEQ multiplex PCR; TCRdb holds only in-frame clones, not every one. The table lists under 200,000 clones, roughly nine tenths of them singletons. Sequenced input: peripheral blood. Receptors originate from a woman between 70 and 85 years old with acute or convalescent COVID-19.

This chain links TRBV15 with TRBJ1-1; 7 nucleotides agree with TRBD1. The V and J ends lost 5 bases and 11 bases, in that order; junction bases with no gene match: 8. From germline, CDR1 is LNHNV and CDR2 YYDKDF (reference sequence). The CDR3 spans 12 residues. In nucleotides, the CDR3 is TGTGCCACCAGCGACTCGACAGGGCGGGCTTTCTTT. It yields the protein CATSDSTGRAFF.

The chain carries TRBV19 and TRBJ1-5; 8 bases align to TRBD1. This CDR3 spans 14 amino acids. V shed 6 bases and J 3 bases; nucleotides not matched to a gene: 4. CDR1 and CDR2 from the germline V gene are LNHDA and SQIVND (reference sequence). CDR3 protein: CASSRTGSNQPQHF. The CDR3 nucleotides are TGTGCCAGTAGCCGGACAGGGTCCAATCAGCCCCAGCATTTT.

The V and J genes are TRBV6-5 and TRBJ2-7, with D maybe TRBD2 (5 bases). Germline CDR1 and CDR2: MNHEY and SVGAGI. The V and J ends lost 8 bases and 6 bases respectively, with 23 bases between them. The CDR3 is made up of 15 amino acids. DNA for the CDR3: TGTGCCAGCCCTTCGGGAACGTCCGGACGTCCCGAGCAGTACTTC. Translating gives CASPSGTSGRPEQYF.

The chain is built from TRBV4-1 and TRBJ1-3, with 7 bases aligning to TRBD1. The CDR3 is made up of 13 amino acids. J was trimmed by 9 bases and V by 4 bases; bases with no gene match: 6. Germline V gene sequence: CDR1 MGHRA, CDR2 YSYEKL. The CDR3 spells CASSRDSGSTIYF. Here the CDR3 DNA reads TGCGCCAGCAGCCGGGACAGCGGGAGCACCATATATTTT.